A single sample is the source of the 10 T cell receptor beta chains below, sequenced in a study of T cells in Graves' hyperthyroidism and ophthalmopathy. The CDR3 regions of TCR beta were amplified from RNA transcripts. HTBI primers were the set used in a first-round RT-PCR of the TCR CDR3. TCRdb re-analysed the multiplex PCR reads in MiXCR, keeping a single row per CDR3 protein. This sample yields about 840,000 distinct CDR3 sequences, of which around 38% are seen a single time; 8.9% belongs to the top ten. The sequenced sample consisted of blood. Receptor source: a man between 18 and 35 years old with Graves' hyperthyroidism.

V gene TRBV2 combines with J gene TRBJ1-3; possible D gene TRBD1, 5 bases. Germline V lookup: CDR1 SNHLY, CDR2 FYNNEI. This CDR3 is 15 amino acids long. The V gene lost 2 bases and the J gene lost 0 bases, with 8 bases spanning the gap. The CDR3 spells CASSEPTDSGNTIYF. For the CDR3, the DNA is TGTGCCAGCAGTGAACCGACAGACTCTGGAAACACCATATATTTT.

This clonotype appeared a single time. V and J are TRBV20-1 and TRBJ1-2; perhaps TRBD1 as D (6 bases). Per germline, CDR1 DFQATT and CDR2 SNEGSKA (reference sequence). The ends were cut back, 1 base at V and 8 bases at J, with 17 bases in the middle. This CDR3 comprises 14 residues. CDR3 in DNA: TGCAGTGCTAGAGCTAGTTGGGGGGCAGGCGGCTACACCTTC. Translated, it gives CSARASWGAGGYTF.

This clonotype was found a few times. The chain couples TRBV4-1 to TRBJ2-7; D unclear. V lost 0 bases and J lost 4, with 13 bases in between. Germline CDR1 is MGHRA and CDR2 is YSYEKL. The CDR3 has 15 residues. Here the CDR3 reads CASSQDLGRSYEQYF. As DNA, the CDR3 is TGCGCCAGCAGCCAAGATCTCGGACGAAGTTACGAGCAGTACTTC.

The rearrangement joins TRBV12-3 or TRBV12-4 to TRBJ1-5; 12 bases are a match to TRBD1. V dropped 3 bases and J dropped 7; count of bases not matched to a gene: 4. The CDR3 has 15 amino acids. The CDR3 sequence: CASSFPGQGAQPQHF. The CDR3 DNA reads TGTGCCAGCAGTTTCCCGGGACAGGGGGCACAGCCCCAGCATTTT.

V and J are TRBV6-4 and TRBJ1-5; D might be TRBD1 (5 bases). Germline V lookup: CDR1 MRHNA, CDR2 SNTAGT. The CDR3 is made up of 16 amino acids. The V end lost 5 bases, the J end lost 4 bases, and 18 bases lay between the germline ends. CDR3 region: CASSSPGGLGNQPQHF. The CDR3 DNA reads TGTGCCAGCAGTAGCCCCGGGGGTCTCGGGAATCAGCCCCAGCATTTT.

The chain couples TRBV4-1 to TRBJ2-5; no clear D. The V gene's germline CDR1 is MGHRA and CDR2 YSYEKL. The length of the CDR3 is 14 residues. Trimming left V 0 bases short and J 4 bases short, with 9 bases between. The CDR3 DNA reads TGCGCCAGCAGCCAAGATACGAGTATAGAGACCCAGTACTTC. Protein sequence: CASSQDTSIETQYF.

This chain's CDR3 is CASRPSGTAPNSPLHF. For the CDR3, the DNA is TGTGCCAGCAGGCCATCCGGGACAGCGCCTAATTCACCCCTCCACTTT. The rearrangement links TRBV25-1 to TRBJ1-6, with 7 bases lining up with TRBD1. Trimming at V came to 6 bases and at J to 6 bases, leaving 11 bases not matched to a gene. CDR3 length: 16 residues. The germline gives CDR1 MGHDK, CDR2 SYGVNS.

There are many counts of this clonotype. The chain recombines TRBV7-6 with TRBJ2-7, with D possibly being TRBD1 (6 bases). The CDR3 is made up of 15 amino acids. Germline values: CDR1 SGHVS, CDR2 FNYEAQ. V lost 1 base and J 6 bases, leaving 16 bases between the germline ends. CDR3: CASSLGQAAVSEQYF. The DNA of the CDR3 is TGTGCCAGCAGCTTAGGACAGGCAGCCGTCTCCGAGCAGTACTTC.

The CDR3 sequence: CASWGQKKSPLHF. The DNA for the CDR3 is TGTGCCAGCTGGGGGCAAAAAAAATCACCCCTCCACTTT. This chain connects TRBV6-5 to TRBJ1-6, with D possibly matching TRBD1 (6 bases). V lost 8 bases and J lost 10, with 15 bases in between. The CDR3 consists of 13 residues. Germline V gene data show CDR1 as MNHEY and CDR2 as SVGAGI.

The sample holds many counts of this clonotype. CDR3 loop: CASSVDGSSGANVLTF. Here the CDR3 DNA reads TGTGCCAGCAGCGTAGACGGAAGCTCTGGGGCCAACGTCCTGACTTTC. The V gene is TRBV9, the J gene TRBJ2-6; D gene uncertain. In germline, CDR1 is SGDLS, CDR2 YYNGEE. The V end was cut by 0 bases, the J end by 0 bases, with 7 bases between. The CDR3 runs to 16 residues.